Shown below are 19 T cell receptor beta chains from a single sample sequenced in a study of human T cells and chemical hapten exposure. Time point denoted: patch test 1, 2 weeks after DPC sensitization. The treatment: therapeutic diphenylcyclopropenone sensitization with weekly scalp DPC. TCRdb re-called the RACE reads with MiXCR, one entry per CDR3 protein. Of 350,000 or so distinct CDR3 sequences listed, around 7% are singletons. Material: whole blood, obtained in connection with sensitization to the hapten diphenylcyclopropenone (DPC). The receptors were sampled from a young woman with alopecia areata. Some clones in this sample may be carry-over from other donors' samples.

The chain carries TRBV13 and TRBJ1-2; no clear D gene. The V end was cut by 0 bases, the J end by 2 bases, with 10 bases between. CDR1 PRHDT and CDR2 FYEKMQ come from the germline V gene (reference sequence). The CDR3 covers 15 residues. The CDR3 spells CASSLGGDANYGYTF. In DNA, the CDR3 is TGTGCCAGCAGCTTAGGCGGGGATGCGAACTATGGCTACACCTTC.

V usage is TRBV29-1 and J usage is TRBJ1-1; D is uncertain. The CDR3 spans 11 residues. The germline V and J ends were trimmed by 0 bases and 11 bases, with 10 bases remaining between them. Germline CDR1 is SQVTM and CDR2 is ANQGSEA. CDR3 sequence (DNA): TGCAGCGTTGAAGATGGCTCGGGGGCTTTCTTT. It yields the protein CSVEDGSGAFF.

Comment on this clonotype: One end of the junction is discordant with germline, which a read error may explain. The chain recombines TRBV28 with TRBJ1-1, with a tentative D call TRBD1 (5 bases). Per the germline V gene, CDR1 is MDHEN and CDR2 is SYDVKM. The CDR3 totals 15 residues. The CDR3 region is CASTWAGRMNIEAFF. The CDR3 DNA reads as TGTGCCAGCACATGGGCAGGGCGCATGAACATTGAAGCTTTCTTT.

This clonotype occurred many times. This chain links TRBV4-2 with TRBJ2-3; D is possibly TRBD1 (7 bases). The CDR3 spans 16 residues. V lost 1 base and J 3 bases, leaving 14 bases between the germline ends. From germline, CDR1 is LGHNA and CDR2 YNFKEQ. This CDR3 reads CASSQVEGAETDTQYF. CDR3 sequence (DNA): TGTGCCAGCAGCCAAGTGGAGGGGGCCGAGACAGATACGCAGTATTTT.

This clonotype was counted between two and nine times. The chain couples TRBV29-1 to TRBJ1-2; D unclear. CDR1 and CDR2 (germline): SQVTM, ANQGSEA. The length of the CDR3 is 15 residues. Trimming took 6 bases from V and 0 from J, leaving 17 bases between them. CDR3: CSVSDGDGANYGYTF. The CDR3 nucleotides read TGCAGCGTAAGTGACGGCGACGGGGCTAACTATGGCTACACCTTC.

This clonotype was recorded at least ten times. The chain joins TRBV7-3 to TRBJ1-1; D is ambiguous. Germline V gene lookup returns CDR1 SGHTA and CDR2 FQGTGA. V lost 7 bases to trimming and J lost 1 base, with 13 bases between them. The CDR3 is 14 residues long. The CDR3, as DNA: TGTGCCAGCAACCCGAACGGCAGGAACACTGAAGCTTTCTTT. It specifies CASNPNGRNTEAFF.

This clonotype was seen only a few times. The CDR3 DNA follows: TGCGCCAGCAGCCCCCTACAGGGGGCGGCAGATACGCAGTATTTT. Its translation is CASSPLQGAADTQYF. The chain employs TRBV4-1 and TRBJ2-3, with 9 bases identical to TRBD1. Germline lookup yields CDR1 MGHRA and CDR2 YSYEKL. The V and J ends lost 4 bases and 4 bases, in that order; junction bases with no gene match: 6. CDR3 size: 15 residues.

This clonotype has just a few counts. The chain carries TRBV9 and TRBJ2-3, with D possibly matching TRBD1 (5 bases). This CDR3 spans 14 amino acids. V was pared by 0 bases and J by 4 bases, with 9 bases between. Per the germline V gene, CDR1 is SGDLS and CDR2 is YYNGEE. CDR3 sequence (DNA): TGTGCCAGCAGCGTAGTTGGGGCTGCAGATACGCAGTATTTT. It encodes CASSVVGAADTQYF.

This chain uses TRBV25-1 with TRBJ2-3; TRBD1 agrees at 7 bases. The CDR3 totals 15 residues. Germline CDR1 reads MGHDK; CDR2 reads SYGVNS. The V segment lost 5 bases and the J segment 0 bases; nucleotides outside the gene matches: 5. DNA of the CDR3: TGTGCCAGCAGTAAAGGGGGCATTAGCACAGATACGCAGTATTTT. Encoded protein: CASSKGGISTDTQYF.

The chain has TRBV20-1 and TRBJ1-6; D is unresolved. This CDR3 has 14 amino acids. Germline lookup yields CDR1 DFQATT and CDR2 SNEGSKA (reference sequence). The CDR3, as DNA: TGCGGGGTAGAGGGCAGCTCCTATAATTCACCCCTCCACTTT. Protein sequence: CGVEGSSYNSPLHF.

V and J are TRBV7-3 and TRBJ2-7; D remains unclear. Trimming shortened V by 4 bases and J by 5 bases, and 18 bases separated the two germline ends. Per the germline V gene, CDR1 is SGHTA and CDR2 is FQGTGA. CDR3 length equals 15 residues. In DNA form, the CDR3 reads TGTGCCAGCAGCTCAGGCCTCGCGCGGACCCACGAGCAGTACTTC. It encodes CASSSGLARTHEQYF.

This clonotype showed up just a few times. V gene TRBV7-8 combines with J gene TRBJ1-4, with D tentatively TRBD1 (6 bases). V shed 0 bases and J shed 2 bases, with 16 bases lying between them. This CDR3 is 18 amino acids long. CDR1 is SGHVS, CDR2 FQNEAQ, per germline. The CDR3 region is CASSLARTGNITNEKLFF. CDR3 coding DNA: TGTGCCAGCAGCTTAGCGAGAACAGGGAATATTACTAATGAAAAACTGTTTTTT.

This clonotype has a count of ten or more. The chain carries TRBV7-2 and TRBJ2-3; 7 nucleotides line up with TRBD1. CDR1 and CDR2 (germline): SGHTA, FQGNSA. V dropped 5 bases and J dropped 5; count of bases not matched to a gene: 10. The CDR3 runs to 15 residues. The CDR3 DNA reads as TGTGCCAGCAGCGGCCAGACAGGGTTTCTAGATACGCAGTATTTT. Translation: CASSGQTGFLDTQYF.

This chain connects TRBV24-1 to TRBJ2-3; D unclear. The CDR3 spans 14 residues. CDR1 is KGHDR, CDR2 SFDVKD, per germline. The V end was cut by 4 bases, the J end by 1 base, with 8 bases between. DNA of the CDR3: TGTGCCACCAGTGACACTCTAGGCACAGATACGCAGTATTTT. Protein product: CATSDTLGTDTQYF.

This clonotype occurred a few times. V is TRBV27 and J is TRBJ1-6; D might be TRBD1 (6 bases). The CDR3 contains 20 residues. Germline V CDR1 and CDR2: MNHEY, SMNVEV (reference sequence). V was pared by 6 bases and J by 0 bases, with 24 bases between. The CDR3 nucleotides read TGTGCCAGCAGCCCTCTCCGGCAGGGGCTCCTTTACTCCTATAATTCACCCCTCCACTTT. Its translation is CASSPLRQGLLYSYNSPLHF.

The chain is built from TRBV27 and TRBJ2-7, with D perhaps given as TRBD1 or TRBD2 (6 bases each). This CDR3 comprises 14 residues. Germline CDR1 reads MNHEY; CDR2 reads SMNVEV (reference sequence). V shed 7 bases and J shed 5 bases, with 18 bases lying between them. CDR3 residues: CASTPMRGVNEQYF. Here the CDR3 DNA reads TGTGCCAGCACCCCCATGAGGGGGGTCAACGAGCAGTACTTC.

This clonotype was counted ten times or more. The chain links TRBV7-2 to TRBJ2-1; 9 bases match TRBD2. Germline V gives CDR1 SGHTA, CDR2 FQGNSA. The junction had 12 bases not matched to a gene; V was cut back by 5 bases and J by 7 bases. This CDR3 has 16 amino acids. The CDR3 nucleotides are TGTGCCAGCAGCCCCTTTCCGCGGGGGGGCTTAAATGAGCAGTTCTTC. It yields the protein CASSPFPRGGLNEQFF.

The CDR3 DNA follows: TGTGCCAGCAGCTTAAATGAGTTCACTGAAGCTTTCTTT. Amino acids: CASSLNEFTEAFF. This chain uses TRBV7-3 with TRBJ1-1; D gene unclear. There are 13 residues in the CDR3. From germline, CDR1 is SGHTA and CDR2 FQGTGA. The V gene lost 1 base and the J gene lost 4 bases, with 7 bases spanning the gap.

This clonotype was detected ten times or more. The rearrangement uses TRBV7-8 and TRBJ2-3, with D unresolved. Germline lookup yields CDR1 SGHVS and CDR2 FQNEAQ. The CDR3 sequence is 16 residues long. Trimming removed 3 bases at V and 6 bases at J, with 19 bases between. This chain's CDR3 is CASSFSTGSARDTQYF. The CDR3 nucleotides are TGTGCCAGCAGCTTTTCGACCGGGTCCGCGCGGGATACGCAGTATTTT. Combining the CDR3 with reference TRBV7-8 and TRBJ2-3 gives the whole variable domain GAGVSQSPRYKVAKRGQDVALRCDPISGHVSLFWYQQALGQGPEFLTYFQNEAQLDKSGLPSDRFFAERPEGSVSTLKIQRTQQEDSAVYLCASSFSTGSARDTQYFGPGTRLTVL.